This T cell receptor (beta chain) was identified in a study of molecular identifiers for immune sequencing clone quantification. Sorted naive CD8 T cells were those defined as CD8+CD4-CCR7+CD45RA+. This clonotype occurred many times. This CDR3 spans 15 amino acids. V gave up 5 bases and J gave up 1 base, with 14 bases separating them. Germline-derived CDR1 and CDR2 are SGHVS and FQNEAQ. TCRdb re-called the PCR reads with MiXCR, one entry per CDR3 protein. The sample includes about 9,800 distinct CDR3 sequences, roughly a fifth seen only once; the top ten take roughly 1.5%. The chain recombines TRBV7-8 with TRBJ1-1; D not certain. This receptor was identified in a human donor in good health. Some libraries in this study had Jurkat cell RNA spiked in. Sequencing was performed on naive CD8+ T cells from blood, with Jurkat cell RNA spiked in. Subset of the sample: FACS-sorted CD8+CD4-CCR7+CD45RA+ naive T cells. CDR3 residues: CASSKSAWTNTEAFF. The CDR3 region has the DNA TGTGCCAGCAGCAAAAGCGCGTGGACGAACACTGAAGCTTTCTTT.